The 9 T cell receptor beta chains below come from one sample, sequenced in a study of blood T cell repertoires in COVID-19. This table comes from immunoSEQ multiplex PCR, and its TCRdb copy is limited to in-frame clones, with some not included. There are hundreds of thousands of clones in the sample; around nine tenths occur only once, and over 2.5% lies in the top ten. The sequenced sample consisted of peripheral blood. The receptors shown here come from a human donor in a cohort sampled during active COVID-19.

Comment on this clone: At one boundary the junction diverges from the germline segment, which might be a read error. The chain carries TRBV29-1 and TRBJ2-5; D is unresolved. The CDR3 extends over 15 amino acids. Per the germline V gene, CDR1 is SQVTM and CDR2 is ANQGSEA. CDR3 DNA sequence: TGCAGCGTCCGAAAGCAAAATTACCAACAAGAGGCCCAGTACTTC. It is translated as CSVRKQNYQQEAQYF.

V usage is TRBV18 and J usage is TRBJ1-6, with 8 bases that match TRBD1. With 5 bases clipped from V and 6 bases from J, the junction kept 3 bases outside the gene matches. Germline-derived CDR1 and CDR2 are KGHSH and LQKENI. This CDR3 has 14 amino acids. The CDR3 spells CASSIGQGNSPLHF. The DNA of the CDR3 is TGTGCCAGCTCAATCGGACAGGGTAATTCACCCCTCCACTTT.

This sequence joins TRBV10-3 and TRBJ2-7, with D perhaps TRBD1 (6 bases). In germline, CDR1 is ENHRY, CDR2 SYGVKD. The CDR3 runs to 14 residues. Trimming took off 6 bases at V and 4 bases at J, with 16 bases between the two ends. CDR3 sequence reads: CAISPGQLNYEQYF. As DNA, the CDR3 is TGTGCCATCAGCCCCGGACAGCTGAATTACGAGCAGTACTTC.

The count of this clone is one. The chain joins TRBV11-3 to TRBJ1-1, with unresolved D. The CDR3 extends over 13 amino acids. Trimming cost V 5 bases and J 1 base, with 8 bases left between them. Germline lookup yields CDR1 SGHNT and CDR2 YENEEA. CDR3 nucleotides: TGTGCCAGCAGCGTAGGAGAGAACACTGAAGCTTTCTTT. Translated: CASSVGENTEAFF. Looking up the rest from reference TRBV11-3 and TRBJ1-1 gives the full variable domain: EAGVVQSPRYKIIEKKQPVAFWCNPISGHNTLYWYLQNLGQGPELLIRYENEEAVDDSQLPKDRFSAERLKGVDSTLKIQPAELGDSAVYLCASSVGENTEAFFGQGTRLTVV.

This clone was seen only once. The V and J genes are TRBV3-1 (or the pseudogene TRBV3-2) and TRBJ2-7; no firm D call. Germline loops: CDR1 LGHDT, CDR2 YNNKEL (reference sequence). Trimming left V 0 bases short and J 7 bases short, with 4 bases between. CDR3 length: 11 residues. This CDR3 is CASSQELEQYF. In nucleotides, the CDR3 is TGTGCCAGCAGCCAAGAACTTGAGCAGTACTTC.

The rearrangement uses TRBV28 and TRBJ1-5; possibly TRBD1 for D (5 bases). V shed 3 bases and J shed 6 bases, with 15 bases lying between them. This CDR3 contains 15 residues. Germline V lookup: CDR1 MDHEN, CDR2 SYDVKM. The DNA for the CDR3 is TGTGCCAGCAGTTTCATGGGGCAGGGCGGTCAGCCCCAGCATTTT. Protein product: CASSFMGQGGQPQHF. The full variable domain, with the rest looked up from reference TRBV28 and TRBJ1-5, is DVKVTQSSRYLVKRTGEKVFLECVQDMDHENMFWYRQDPGLGLRLIYFSYDVKMKEKGDIPEGYSVSREKKERFSLILESASTNQTSMYLCASSFMGQGGQPQHFGDGTRLSIL.

A note on this clone: A read error may account for a junction end that differs from germline. The V gene is TRBV6-1, the J gene TRBJ2-3; D may be TRBD1 (5 bases). The CDR3 has 12 residues. The germline V gene encodes CDR1 MNHNS and CDR2 SASEGT. The CDR3 DNA reads TGTGCCAGCAGTGAAGCGAGAGACAGCCGGCGTTTT. Amino acid sequence: CASSEARDSRRF.

The V gene is TRBV9, the J gene TRBJ1-4; 7 bases are a match to TRBD1. The CDR3 runs to 15 residues. Germline CDR1 and CDR2: SGDLS and YYNGEE. The ends lost 3 bases at V and 7 bases at J; junction bases unmatched: 9. CDR3 protein: CASSAGQGVGEKLFF. The CDR3 region has the DNA TGTGCCAGCAGCGCCGGTCAGGGGGTCGGTGAAAAACTGTTTTTT.

The chain links TRBV30 to TRBJ2-2; no clear D gene. Germline-derived CDR1 and CDR2 are GTSNPN and SVGIG (reference sequence). The CDR3 has 13 residues. The ends were cut back, 1 base at V and 6 bases at J, with 9 bases in the middle. The CDR3 reads CAWSAISAGELFF. The CDR3 DNA reads as TGTGCCTGGAGTGCGATTAGTGCCGGGGAGCTGTTTTTT.